This T cell receptor (beta chain) emerged from a study of blood T cell repertoires in COVID-19. Looked up from germline, CDR1 is SGHRS and CDR2 is YFSETQ. The CDR3 sequence is 14 residues long. Deletions cut 2 bases from V and 4 bases from J, with 12 bases between. Using immunoSEQ multiplex PCR, the repertoire was profiled, and TCRdb retains in-frame clones only, with some absent. The sample lists about 50,000 clones, 70% to 90% occurring once. The chain has TRBV5-1 and TRBJ1-2; no clear D. This clonotype originated in a human donor in a cohort sampled during active COVID-19. The donor label of this sample is uncertain. The sample was peripheral blood. CDR3 DNA sequence: TGCGCCAGCAGCTTAAACCCGGGATCCTATGGCTACACCTTC. Translated, it gives CASSLNPGSYGYTF.